Following are 26 T cell receptor beta chains from one sample sequenced in a study of T cell repertoires in aging, cancer and after chemotherapy. The template was genomic DNA from peripheral blood, not RNA. TRB rearrangements spanning V, D and J were amplified using mixed TRB-A/B primers. Each CDR3 protein gets one entry after TCRdb re-called the multiplex PCR reads with MiXCR. The repertoire holds around 250 distinct CDR3 sequences, with around a third as singletons. Sequencing was done on a sample of blood. The receptors shown here come from a human donor with a blood cancer.

This clonotype counts as hyperexpanded. The chain employs TRBV19 and TRBJ2-7, with 11 bases lining up with TRBD1. Germline loops: CDR1 LNHDA, CDR2 SQIVND (reference sequence). The CDR3 is 16 residues long. V lost 2 bases, J lost 2 bases, and 5 bases stayed unmatched. The CDR3 DNA reads TGTGCCAGTAGTATATCGGGGACAGGGGGTACCTACGAGCAGTACTTC. The encoded protein is CASSISGTGGTYEQYF.

The table lists this clonotype with a few counts. J is TRBJ2-5 and V is TRBV2, with 10 bases fitting TRBD2. V dropped 11 bases and J dropped 0; count of bases not matched to a gene: 0. The CDR3 has 12 amino acids. Germline CDR1 and CDR2: SNHLY and FYNNEI. Here the CDR3 reads CAGTSDQETQYF. CDR3 DNA sequence: TGTGCCGGGACTAGCGACCAAGAGACCCAGTACTTC.

This clonotype has just a few counts. The chain carries TRBV6-5 and TRBJ2-5; 12 bases match TRBD2. Per germline, CDR1 MNHEY and CDR2 SVGAGI. Trimming at V came to 6 bases and at J to 4 bases, leaving 3 bases not matched to a gene. The CDR3 runs 14 residues. Here the CDR3 DNA reads TGTGCCAGCAGCCCGGGACTAGCGGGAGAGACCCAGTACTTC. This translates into CASSPGLAGETQYF.

This clonotype was picked up a small number of times. The CDR3 coding sequence is TGTGCCAGCAGTCGGGGACTAGCGGGAGAGACCCAGTACTTC. Translated: CASSRGLAGETQYF. This chain uses TRBV12-3 or TRBV12-4 with TRBJ2-5, with 12 bases matching TRBD2. V was pared by 5 bases and J by 4 bases, with 2 bases of the junction left unmatched. The CDR3 sequence is 14 residues long.

V is TRBV11-1 and J is TRBJ2-1; the D gene is possibly TRBD1 (6 bases). Germline CDR1 and CDR2: SGHAT and FQDESV (reference sequence). V was shortened by 7 bases and J by 5 bases, with 15 bases between the two germline ends. This CDR3 spans 14 amino acids. The CDR3 DNA sequence: TGTGCCAGCACGGGACACAAAAAAGACAATGAGCAGTTCTTC. It translates to CASTGHKKDNEQFF.

Note on this clonotype: Likely a read error: the CDR3 ends without its conserved phenylalanine or tryptophan. The chain couples TRBV5-1 to TRBJ2-5, with 7 nucleotides matching TRBD1. V lost 2 bases to trimming and J lost 5 bases; unmatched junction nucleotides: 9. CDR3 length equals 15 residues. Germline CDR1 and CDR2: SGHRS and YFSETQ. DNA of the CDR3: TGCGCCAGCAGCTTAACAGGGGACCCCAGGGAGACCCAGTACTTA. This sequence encodes CASSLTGDPRETQYL.

This clonotype was seen only once. The CDR3 nucleotides are TGTGCCAGCAGCGAAGCAGGGGGGAGTGCAATCTACAATGAGCAGTTCTTC. This codes for CASSEAGGSAIYNEQFF. The chain has TRBV6-5 and TRBJ2-1, with D perhaps TRBD1 (7 bases). V shed 6 bases and J shed 3 bases, with 21 bases lying between them. Germline V gene lookup returns CDR1 MNHEY and CDR2 SVGAGI. The CDR3 is 17 residues long.

This clonotype is classed as large. The chain employs TRBV7-9 and TRBJ2-3; a possible D gene is TRBD2 (5 bases). Germline V gives CDR1 SEHNR, CDR2 FQNEAQ (reference sequence). Trimming removed 4 bases from V and 0 bases from J, with 8 bases in between. The CDR3 has 14 residues. The chain's CDR3 is CASSSRTSTDTQYF. Here the CDR3 DNA reads TGTGCCAGCAGCTCCCGGACTAGCACAGATACGCAGTATTTT.

The CDR3 loop is CASRDGRASSWETQYF. The CDR3 DNA follows: TGTGCCAGCAGGGACGGGAGGGCCTCTTCGTGGGAGACCCAGTACTTC. The chain recombines TRBV28 with TRBJ2-5, with TRBD2 matching over 8 bases. The V segment lost 6 bases and the J segment 5 bases; nucleotides outside the gene matches: 14. The CDR3 covers 16 residues. CDR1 and CDR2 from the germline V gene are MDHEN and SYDVKM.

This chain uses TRBV11-1 with TRBJ2-7, with 7 positions matching TRBD1. The germline gives CDR1 SGHAT, CDR2 FQDESV (reference sequence). This CDR3 spans 13 amino acids. Germline trimming cut 5 bases from V and 5 bases from J; bases unmatched to any gene: 6. The CDR3 nucleotides read TGTGCCAGCAGCCCGCCCGGGACAGACGAGCAGTACTTC. Translating it yields CASSPPGTDEQYF.

Relative to its sample, this clonotype is large. The chain links TRBV7-6 to TRBJ2-7; TRBD1 agrees at 9 bases. In germline, CDR1 is SGHVS, CDR2 FNYEAQ. V was pared by 5 bases and J by 3 bases, with 5 bases of the junction left unmatched. The CDR3 has 14 amino acids. In nucleotides, the CDR3 is TGTGCCAGCAGCCTTGGGACAGGGATCTACGAGCAGTACTTC. Protein: CASSLGTGIYEQYF.

By its share, this clonotype is hyperexpanded. The V gene is TRBV29-1, the J gene TRBJ2-2; a possible D gene is TRBD1 (7 bases). Germline V gives CDR1 SQVTM, CDR2 ANQGSEA. Trimming pared 6 bases from V and 3 bases from J, leaving 17 bases between. CDR3 length equals 15 residues. The CDR3 loop is CSVLGGQTYTGELFF. The CDR3, as DNA: TGCAGCGTCCTGGGGGGACAGACCTACACCGGGGAGCTGTTTTTT.

CDR3 DNA: TGTGCCAGCAGCTCGGTGGGGGGACTAGCGGGAGCCAATGAGCAGTTCTTC. Protein: CASSSVGGLAGANEQFF. The chain employs TRBV7-2 and TRBJ2-1; TRBD2 aligns across 14 bases. Germline V gene data show CDR1 as SGHTA and CDR2 as FQGNSA. This CDR3 region has 17 residues. V gave up 4 bases and J gave up 6 bases; unmatched junction bases: 8.

Notes on this clonotype: A single base separates this from a much larger clone, so it may be a read error. V usage is TRBV4-2 and J usage is TRBJ2-1, with D maybe TRBD1 (6 bases). CDR1 is LGHNA, CDR2 YNFKEQ, per germline. The CDR3 is 14 amino acids. Trimming left V 1 base short and J 7 bases short, with 11 bases between. CDR3 DNA: TGTGCCAGCAGCCAAGGGACAGTGGAGAATGAGCAGTTCTTC. Translating it yields CASSQGTVENEQFF.

This chain connects TRBV7-2 to TRBJ2-1; 13 nucleotides match TRBD2. This CDR3 region has 16 residues. After removal of 4 bases from V and 3 bases from J, the junction contained 3 bases not matched to a gene. Germline CDR1 is SGHTA and CDR2 is FQGNSA. CDR3 region: CASSSRLAGGYNEQFF. The DNA of the CDR3 is TGTGCCAGCAGCTCCAGACTAGCGGGAGGCTACAATGAGCAGTTCTTC. The complete variable domain, with remaining parts taken from reference TRBV7-2 and TRBJ2-1, reads GAGVSQSPSNKVTEKGKDVELRCDPISGHTALYWYRQSLGQGLEFLIYFQGNSAPDKSGLPSDRFSAERTGGSVSTLTIQRTQQEDSAVYLCASSSRLAGGYNEQFFGPGTRLTVL.

Within the sample, this clonotype is medium-sized. The J gene is TRBJ2-5, the V gene TRBV20-1; 7 bases are shared with TRBD2. Germline V lookup: CDR1 DFQATT, CDR2 SNEGSKA (reference sequence). The CDR3 loop spans 14 amino acids. V lost 2 bases, J lost 7 bases, and 10 bases stayed unmatched. The CDR3 loop reads CSARRSSGGGTQYF. CDR3 bases: TGCAGTGCTAGACGTTCCAGTGGGGGGGGGACCCAGTACTTC.

This clonotype has only one observation. With a much larger clone just one base away, this may be a read error. J is TRBJ2-5 and V is TRBV10-3; TRBD2 matches at 12 bases. The CDR3 extends over 14 amino acids. CDR1 and CDR2 from the germline V gene are ENHRY and SYGVKD. The trim removed 7 bases at V and 4 bases at J, leaving 4 bases unmatched. The CDR3 here is CAITPGLAGETQYF. CDR3 sequence (DNA): TGTGCCATCACGCCGGGACTAGCGGGAGAGACCCAGTACTTC.

CDR3 nucleotides: TGTGCCAGCGGTGACAGGGGTATTAATGAAAAACTGTTTTTT. Protein: CASGDRGINEKLFF. The chain employs TRBV6-5 and TRBJ1-4; 8 bases align to TRBD1. The V segment lost 8 bases and the J segment 4 bases; nucleotides outside the gene matches: 6. The CDR3 has 14 amino acids. Germline CDR1 MNHEY, CDR2 SVGAGI.

Relative to its sample, this clonotype is large (0.1 to 1%). The V and J genes are TRBV6-1 and TRBJ2-5; 7 positions agree with TRBD2. Trimming at V came to 6 bases and at J to 5 bases, leaving 6 bases not matched to a gene. Germline V gene sequence: CDR1 MNHNS, CDR2 SASEGT. This CDR3 contains 13 residues. The CDR3 is CASRGGIEETQYF. The CDR3 coding sequence is TGTGCCAGCAGGGGAGGGATAGAGGAGACCCAGTACTTC.

This clonotype is termed large. This sequence joins TRBV11-2 and TRBJ2-2, with 7 bases that match TRBD1. The CDR3 is 16 amino acids. Trimming removed 2 bases from V and 5 bases from J; junction bases left unmatched: 8. Germline V gene sequence: CDR1 SGHAT, CDR2 FQNNGV. The CDR3: CASSLRTGTETGELFF. In DNA, the CDR3 is TGTGCCAGCAGCTTACGTACCGGGACAGAGACCGGGGAGCTGTTTTTT. Filled out from reference TRBV11-2 and TRBJ2-2, the complete variable domain reads EAGVAQSPRYKIIEKRQSVAFWCNPISGHATLYWYQQILGQGPKLLIQFQNNGVVDDSQLPKDRFSAERLKGVDSTLKIQPAKLEDSAVYLCASSLRTGTETGELFFGEGSRLTVL.

This clonotype is judged large. The chain's CDR3 is CASSLDAGLTSTDTQYF. DNA for the CDR3: TGTGCCAGCAGTCTAGATGCAGGACTAACAAGCACAGATACGCAGTATTTT. V is TRBV5-6 and J is TRBJ2-3; TRBD2 might be the D (6 bases). The CDR3 totals 17 residues. V was pared by 5 bases and J by 0 bases, with 19 bases between. Germline CDR1 reads SGHDT; CDR2 reads YYEEEE.

By share, this clonotype ranks as large. The chain carries TRBV7-2 and TRBJ2-1; 13 nucleotides align to TRBD2. V was clipped by 4 bases and J by 6 bases; unmatched bases: 3. The germline V gene encodes CDR1 SGHTA and CDR2 FQGNSA. The CDR3 length is 15 residues. CDR3 in DNA: TGTGCCAGCAGCTCCAGACTAGCGGGAGGCAATGAGCAGTTCTTC. This codes for CASSSRLAGGNEQFF. Drawing the rest from reference TRBV7-2 and TRBJ2-1, the complete variable domain is GAGVSQSPSNKVTEKGKDVELRCDPISGHTALYWYRQSLGQGLEFLIYFQGNSAPDKSGLPSDRFSAERTGGSVSTLTIQRTQQEDSAVYLCASSSRLAGGNEQFFGPGTRLTVL.

This clonotype is medium-sized. The rearrangement joins TRBV20-1 to TRBJ2-3, with 11 bases matching TRBD2. The CDR3 contains 17 residues. Germline-derived CDR1 and CDR2 are DFQATT and SNEGSKA (reference sequence). V shed 2 bases, J shed 2 bases, and the junction held 9 bases outside the gene matches. The chain's CDR3 is CSARRVRLAGTTDTQYF. CDR3 sequence (DNA): TGCAGTGCTAGAAGGGTGAGACTAGCGGGAACCACAGATACGCAGTATTTT.

This clonotype is categorized as large. This chain uses TRBV19 with TRBJ2-7; no definite D call. Between the trimmed V and J ends, which lost 7 bases and 3 bases, there was a span of 16 bases. Per germline, CDR1 LNHDA and CDR2 SQIVND (reference sequence). The CDR3 loop spans 14 amino acids. DNA for the CDR3: TGTGCCAGTAAGTGGACGCCAGATGACTACGAGCAGTACTTC. Its protein product is CASKWTPDDYEQYF.

As for this clonotype: This clone may be a read error of a much larger clone one base away. This sequence joins TRBV7-3 and TRBJ2-3; 7 nucleotides match TRBD2. CDR1 is SGHTA, CDR2 FQGTGA, per germline. The CDR3 is 14 amino acids. V lost 6 bases, J lost 6 bases, and 9 bases stayed unmatched. CDR3 region: CASSPSGNRDTQYF. The CDR3 bases are TGTGCCAGCAGTCCCAGCGGGAATCGGGATACGCAGTATTTT.

This clonotype was seen a few times. It is likely a read error, because the conserved phenylalanine at the end of the CDR3 is missing. It is unclear where the CDR3 begins or ends on the DNA, so no DNA is shown, and the CDR3 is as TCRdb lists it. This rearrangement joins TRBV5-4 to TRBJ2-7; no DNA check was done on the table's D call, TRBD1. The length of the CDR3 is 8 amino acids, counting both ends. CDR1 and CDR2 from the germline V gene are SGHNT and YYREEE (reference sequence). CDR3 region: CASSVMDR.